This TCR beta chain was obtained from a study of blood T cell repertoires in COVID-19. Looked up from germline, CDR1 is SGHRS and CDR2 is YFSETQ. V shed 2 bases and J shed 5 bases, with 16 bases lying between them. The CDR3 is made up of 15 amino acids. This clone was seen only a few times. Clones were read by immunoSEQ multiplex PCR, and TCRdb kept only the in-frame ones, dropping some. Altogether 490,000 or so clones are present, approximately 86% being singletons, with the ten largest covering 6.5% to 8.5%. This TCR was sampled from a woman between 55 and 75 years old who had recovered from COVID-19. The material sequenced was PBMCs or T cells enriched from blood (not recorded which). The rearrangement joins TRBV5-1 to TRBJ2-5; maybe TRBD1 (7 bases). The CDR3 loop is CASSFKAGGSETQYF. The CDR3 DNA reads TGCGCCAGCAGCTTTAAAGCAGGGGGGTCGGAGACCCAGTACTTC. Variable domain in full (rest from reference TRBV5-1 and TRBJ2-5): KAGVTQTPRYLIKTRGQQVTLSCSPISGHRSVSWYQQTPGQGLQFLFEYFSETQRNKGNFPGRFSGRQFSNSRSEMNVSTLELGDSALYLCASSFKAGGSETQYFGPGTRLLVL.